This TCR beta chain was sequenced during a study of shared clonotypes between healthy human individuals. Study-wide context: The cohort comprised a couple of women and a few men. Their ages spanned 18 to 49 years.

Every donor, a Caucasian adult, lived in Nashville, Tennessee. With 5 bases clipped from V and 9 bases from J, the junction kept 6 bases outside the gene matches. The CDR3 contains 12 residues. Per the germline V gene, CDR1 is LGHNA and CDR2 is YNFKEQ. Original handling: Junction-only sequences without quality scores came from ImmunoSEQ, so filtering differed. Only in-frame clones appear in the TCRdb table, and some are missing; sequencing was by immunoSEQ multiplex PCR. V, J and clone size reflect that table, while D and trimming were determined from the DNA. The table has about 480,000 clones, about 80% seen once.

Sequencing was done on a sample of PBMCs. The origin of this receptor is a woman between 40 and 55 years old in good health. Some clones in this sample may be carry-over from other donors' samples. The chain recombines TRBV4-2 with TRBJ1-2; TRBD1 matches at 7 bases. The chain's CDR3 is CASSVGQASYTF. Here the CDR3 DNA reads TGTGCCAGCAGCGTCGGACAGGCTAGCTACACCTTC.